The source of this TCR beta chain is a study of blood T cell repertoires in COVID-19. Study processing details: Counts of nucleated cells, estimated from reference gene primer amplification, were obtained. TCRdb's table, derived via immunoSEQ multiplex PCR, lists solely in-frame clones and lacks some. V, J and clone size derive from that table, while D and trimming were established from the DNA sequence. This sample has 450,000 or so clones; about 92% occur once, and the top ten carry 0.6%. Remarks on this clone: The junction and the germline gene differ at one end; a read error may be behind it.

The germline gives CDR1 LGHDT, CDR2 YNNKEL (reference sequence). The CDR3 runs to 13 residues. The sequenced sample was PBMCs or T cells enriched from blood (not recorded which). The clonotype originates from a man between 18 and 35 years old who had recovered from COVID-19. The J gene is TRBJ2-5, the V gene TRBV3-1 (or the pseudogene TRBV3-2); no firm D call. The CDR3 nucleotides are TGTGCCAGCAGACAAGTATATATGGAGACCCAGTACTTC. This translates into CASRQVYMETQYF.